This TCR beta chain is from a study of identical twins. This clonotype has more than one count but fewer than ten. Its antigen is unknown. Notes on the study in general: A lower insertion count was a feature of abundant cord blood beta clonotypes, with no such feature in memory repertoires. Conclusions came from cross-sectional statistical analysis, not from following the same donors.

CDR3 length equals 13 residues. Deletions cut 8 bases from V and 4 bases from J, with 14 bases between. The germline V gene encodes CDR1 WNHNN and CDR2 SYGVQD (reference sequence). Addition of a universal primer site occurred through template switching, and cDNA carried unique molecular identifiers. TCRdb redid the calling of the 5' RACE reads with MiXCR, one entry per CDR3 protein. Found here are 1,800,000 or so distinct CDR3 sequences, roughly a third of them singletons; the top ten hold about 0.27%. The rearrangement uses TRBV10-1 and TRBJ1-2, with D possibly being TRBD1 (5 bases). The source material was cord blood. This TCR derives from a newborn girl in good health. The CDR3 DNA sequence: TGCGCCAGCCCCGAGGACACCGTCTATGGCTACACCTTC. Amino acid sequence: CASPEDTVYGYTF.